The clone carrying this T cell receptor beta chain was seen a handful of times. The antigen remains unidentified. This CDR3 is built from 13 residues. Unmatched junction bases numbered 5, after V lost 5 bases and J lost 6 bases. These data originate in a study of T cells after yellow fever vaccination. Across the whole study: Fractions low in cell number were prepared with SMART-Seq v4 Ultra Low Input.

General study points: Post-booster repertoires contained most primary-vaccination clones again (almost 97% CD4, about 88% CD8).

Conversion of TCR transcripts into cDNA relied on 5'RACE template switching, which added a universal primer site and UMIs. Using its own MiXCR run on the 5' RACE reads, TCRdb lists one record per CDR3 protein. The data contain tens of thousands of distinct CDR3 sequences, over 7.5% of them singletons. The chain uses TRBV12-3 or TRBV12-4 and TRBJ1-1, with 8 bases that match TRBD1. The specimen was CD8+ T cells sorted from PBMCs, collected on the day of the yellow fever booster vaccination. This TCR came from a man aged 25-40 years who received the YFV17D yellow fever vaccine. CDR3 residues: CASSVTGESEAFF. The CDR3 DNA follows: TGTGCCAGCAGTGTGACAGGGGAATCTGAAGCTTTCTTT.